These 10 T cell receptor beta chains were all obtained from the same sample, sequenced in a study of CD8 T cells in ankylosing spondylitis. TCRdb passed the 5' RACE reads through MiXCR, listing each CDR3 protein once. Of some 330,000 distinct CDR3 sequences in the sample, 6.5% to 10% were seen once. Study-wide findings and caveats: There was a TCR beta motif, made of eight highly homologous variants, that appeared characteristic of ankylosing spondylitis blood.

Antigen specificity for these receptors is unknown. The source material was blood, either unsorted or a sorted T cell fraction (not recorded which). Receptors were obtained from a male donor with ankylosing spondylitis.

The chain carries TRBV28 and TRBJ2-7; 9 bases are shared with TRBD2. This CDR3 has 13 residues. The germline CDR1 and CDR2 sequences are MDHEN and SYDVKM. The V gene end was trimmed by 6 bases and the J gene end by 2 bases; junction bases not matched to a gene: 2. CDR3 DNA sequence: TGTGCCAGCAGCACTAGCGGGCCCTACGAGCAGTACTTC. Protein product: CASSTSGPYEQYF.

This clonotype was detected ten times or more. The chain's CDR3 is CASSGGGRSEPQHF. DNA of the CDR3: TGTGCCAGCAGTGGGGGAGGGAGGTCGGAGCCCCAGCATTTT. V usage is TRBV2 and J usage is TRBJ1-5, with D hard to call. CDR1 and CDR2 from the germline V gene are SNHLY and FYNNEI. Trimming left V 4 bases short and J 8 bases short, with 15 bases between. This CDR3 is built from 14 residues. The full variable domain, with the rest looked up from reference TRBV2 and TRBJ1-5, is EPEVTQTPSHQVTQMGQEVILRCVPISNHLYFYWYRQILGQKVEFLVSFYNNEISEKSEIFDDQFSVERPDGSNFTLKIRSTKLEDSAMYFCASSGGGRSEPQHFGDGTRLSIL.

The V call is TRBV20-1, the J call TRBJ1-3; tentatively, D is TRBD1 (6 bases). V was cut by 3 bases and J by 0 bases, with 21 bases left in between. Germline V gives CDR1 DFQATT, CDR2 SNEGSKA (reference sequence). The CDR3 has 18 residues. The CDR3 sequence is CSASTGHWVPVSGNTIYF. CDR3 bases: TGCAGTGCTAGTACGGGACACTGGGTGCCAGTCTCTGGAAACACCATATATTTT.

The chain recombines TRBV12-3 or TRBV12-4 with TRBJ2-1; D gene uncertain. Trimming stripped 3 bases from V and 5 bases from J, with 11 bases between. This CDR3 is built from 14 residues. CDR3 loop: CASSLIGRNNEQFF. The CDR3 DNA reads TGTGCCAGCAGTTTGATTGGCCGAAACAATGAGCAGTTCTTC.

There are many counts of this clonotype. V gene TRBV6-5 combines with J gene TRBJ2-7; 7 bases fit TRBD1. The CDR3 is 11 amino acids. In germline, CDR1 is MNHEY, CDR2 SVGAGI. V trimming: 6 bases; J trimming: 8 bases; junction bases outside the gene matches: 4. The CDR3 is CASSDRVKQYF. CDR3 sequence (DNA): TGTGCCAGCAGCGACAGGGTTAAGCAGTACTTC.

The genes are TRBV27 and TRBJ2-7; no definite D call. The V end lost 7 bases, the J end lost 4 bases, and 17 bases lay between the germline ends. CDR3 length: 14 amino acids. The germline V gene has CDR1 MNHEY and CDR2 SMNVEV (reference sequence). CDR3 in DNA: TGTGCCAGCAAACCGGGCTCTAACAATTACGAGCAGTACTTC. Translation: CASKPGSNNYEQYF.

The chain couples TRBV5-1 to TRBJ2-5, with 7 positions matching TRBD2. Germline CDR1 SGHRS, CDR2 YFSETQ. J gave up 5 bases and V 4 bases, and 14 bases lay outside the gene matches. This CDR3 is built from 16 residues. The CDR3 protein is CASSRRAGLREETQYF. CDR3 coding DNA: TGCGCCAGCAGCCGCCGGGCAGGGCTGCGGGAGGAGACCCAGTACTTC.

This chain connects TRBV5-6 to TRBJ1-2; D is unclear. V gave up 6 bases and J gave up 8 bases, with 11 bases separating them. The CDR3 has 11 residues. Germline loops: CDR1 SGHDT, CDR2 YYEEEE. CDR3 DNA: TGTGCCAGCAAACGTGAAGGCGGCTACACCTTC. This codes for CASKREGGYTF.

This clonotype was detected many times. This chain links TRBV5-1 with TRBJ2-2; tentatively, D is TRBD2 (5 bases). The V end was cut by 0 bases, the J end by 4 bases, with 10 bases between. Germline V gene sequence: CDR1 SGHRS, CDR2 YFSETQ. The CDR3 consists of 15 residues. Written as DNA, the CDR3 is TGCGCCAGCAGCTTGGGGGTCGGAGGCACCGGGGAGCTGTTTTTT. As protein: CASSLGVGGTGELFF.

This clonotype occurred many times. J is TRBJ1-2 and V is TRBV3-1, with D unclear. Germline CDR1 and CDR2: LGHDT and YNNKEL (reference sequence). V was clipped by 3 bases and J by 13 bases, with 12 bases between them. The CDR3 is 11 amino acids. The CDR3: CASSQGFFRTF. CDR3 in DNA: TGTGCCAGCAGCCAGGGATTTTTCCGCACCTTC.